This paragraph covers one T cell receptor (beta chain) sequence. The table came from immunoSEQ multiplex PCR; TCRdb's copy has only in-frame clones and leaves some out. The profile shows about 88,000 clones, 90% of them singletons. These data belong to a study of T cell responses to AZD1222 COVID-19 vaccine. The CDR3 totals 15 residues. V lost 3 bases to trimming and J lost 2 bases; unmatched junction nucleotides: 3. From germline, CDR1 is SGHTA and CDR2 FQGNSA. This clonotype was sampled from an adult who received the AZD1222 COVID-19 vaccine. V usage is TRBV7-2 and J usage is TRBJ2-7; 11 nucleotides match TRBD2. The input for sequencing was peripheral blood, taken 28 days after the second AZD1222 dose. The CDR3 reads CASSFKTSGAYEQYF. CDR3 bases: TGTGCCAGCAGCTTCAAGACTAGCGGGGCCTACGAGCAGTACTTC.